These T cell receptor beta chains were read from a single sample in a study of T cell responses to AZD1222 COVID-19 vaccine. Sequenced by immunoSEQ multiplex PCR; TCRdb stores in-frame clones only, minus some. The profile covers 65,000 to 75,000 clones, with around 80% appearing a single time and approximately 21% taken by the ten largest. The starting material was peripheral blood, obtained on day 0 of AZD1222 vaccination. These receptor sequences come from an adult in good health. Each CDR3 is given with its conserved first and last residue. The order of the fields is V gene, clone size, D gene, J gene, CDR3 DNA, CDR3 protein. The D gene is left open where the match is weak. Only part of the rows carry a size: once, few, many, or a class if the clone is expanded.

V gene: TRBV5-1
clone size: .
D gene: .
J gene: TRBJ2-3
CDR3 DNA: TGCGCCAGCAGCTTAGGCGCCATAGATACGCAGTATTTT
CDR3 protein: CASSLGAIDTQYF

V gene: TRBV7-6
clone size: few
D gene: .
J gene: TRBJ2-2
CDR3 DNA: TGTGCCAGCAGCTTAGGGGGCCGGGTTCGGGCGAACACCGGGGAGCTGTTTTTT
CDR3 protein: CASSLGGRVRANTGELFF

V gene: TRBV5-6
clone size: .
D gene: .
J gene: TRBJ2-3
CDR3 DNA: TGTGCCAGCAGCTTGGGGGCGGCCCCCGATCCGGATTTT
CDR3 protein: CASSLGAAPDPDF

V gene: TRBV10-3
clone size: .
D gene: .
J gene: TRBJ1-1
CDR3 DNA: TGTGCCATCAGTAAAGGGGAGATGAACACTGAAGCTTTCTTT
CDR3 protein: CAISKGEMNTEAFF

V gene: TRBV28
clone size: .
D gene: .
J gene: TRBJ2-5
CDR3 DNA: TGTGCCACCAATAACCAAAAAAAGGGGACCCAGTACTTC
CDR3 protein: CATNNQKKGTQYF

V gene: TRBV29-1
clone size: .
D gene: .
J gene: TRBJ2-7
CDR3 DNA: TGCAGCGTAAGAGGGGGCTACGAGCAGTACTTC
CDR3 protein: CSVRGGYEQYF

V gene: TRBV5-4
clone size: .
D gene: TRBD2
J gene: TRBJ2-7
CDR3 DNA: TGTGCCAGCAGCTCGGGACTAAACTACGAGCAGTACTTC
CDR3 protein: CASSSGLNYEQYF

V gene: TRBV29-1
clone size: .
D gene: .
J gene: TRBJ2-3
CDR3 DNA: TGCAGCGTTGACACAGGCACAGATACGCAGTATTTT
CDR3 protein: CSVDTGTDTQYF

V gene: TRBV19
clone size: .
D gene: .
J gene: TRBJ2-2
CDR3 DNA: TGTGCCAGTAGACCAGGGGTTAAAACCGGGGAGCTGTTTTTT
CDR3 protein: CASRPGVKTGELFF

V gene: TRBV5-4
clone size: once
D gene: .
J gene: TRBJ1-2
CDR3 DNA: TGTGCCAGCAGCTTGGAAGGGTTCGGCTACACCTTC
CDR3 protein: CASSLEGFGYTF

V gene: TRBV7-9
clone size: .
D gene: .
J gene: TRBJ1-5
CDR3 DNA: TGTGCCAGCAGCTTAGCCACGGATAGCAATCAGCCCCAGCATTTT
CDR3 protein: CASSLATDSNQPQHF

V gene: TRBV5-4
clone size: once
D gene: TRBD1
J gene: TRBJ1-4
CDR3 DNA: TGTGCCAGCAGCTGGGGGACAGGGCCTAATGAAAAACTGTTTTTT
CDR3 protein: CASSWGTGPNEKLFF

V gene: TRBV28
clone size: .
D gene: .
J gene: TRBJ2-6
CDR3 DNA: TGTGCCAGCAGTTTACTTCAGGCGTACTCTGGGGCCAACGTCCTGACTTTC
CDR3 protein: CASSLLQAYSGANVLTF

V gene: TRBV5-1
clone size: .
D gene: TRBD1
J gene: TRBJ2-7
CDR3 DNA: TGCGCCAGCAGCACAGGGGACCACGAGCAGTACTTC
CDR3 protein: CASSTGDHEQYF

V gene: TRBV27
clone size: once
D gene: .
J gene: TRBJ1-1
CDR3 DNA: TGTGCCAGCAAGCCCCCCACAGGTACTGAAGCTTTCTTT
CDR3 protein: CASKPPTGTEAFF

V gene: TRBV10-3
clone size: .
D gene: .
J gene: TRBJ1-5
CDR3 DNA: TGTGCCATCAGCCATACAGGGTCGGGGCAGCCCCAGCATTTT
CDR3 protein: CAISHTGSGQPQHF

V gene: TRBV7-8
clone size: .
D gene: .
J gene: TRBJ2-5
CDR3 DNA: TGTGCCAGCAGCCCAAGTCCCGGAACGAAAGGCGAGACCCAGTACTTC
CDR3 protein: CASSPSPGTKGETQYF

V gene: TRBV6-2/TRBV6-3
clone size: .
D gene: TRBD1
J gene: TRBJ1-2
CDR3 DNA: TGTGCCAGCAGTTCCACGGGACAGGGGGCGTTTGGCTACACCTTC
CDR3 protein: CASSSTGQGAFGYTF

V gene: TRBV28
clone size: .
D gene: .
J gene: TRBJ1-5
CDR3 DNA: TGTGCCAGCAGTTATAAACTTAGCAATCAGCCCCAGCATTTT
CDR3 protein: CASSYKLSNQPQHF

V gene: TRBV27
clone size: .
D gene: .
J gene: TRBJ2-3
CDR3 DNA: TGTGCCAGCCGAAAAGAAGGGTTGTTGGGCACAGATACGCAGTATTTT
CDR3 protein: CASRKEGLLGTDTQYF

V gene: TRBV30
clone size: .
D gene: TRBD2
J gene: TRBJ2-3
CDR3 DNA: TGTGCCTGGGATCCGGGACTAGGGCACACAGATACGCAGTATTTT
CDR3 protein: CAWDPGLGHTDTQYF